What follows is one TCR beta chain and its context. Germline values: CDR1 SGHRS, CDR2 YFSETQ. CDR3 length: 16 amino acids. Trimming at V came to 1 base and at J to 7 bases, leaving 10 bases not matched to a gene. This entry belongs to a study of blood T cell repertoires in COVID-19. Study-wide background: The study drew acute and convalescent COVID-19 samples from the United States, Italy and Spain. T cells, B-cell-depleted T cells, or PBMCs supplied cDNA or gDNA.

Methods used by the authors: The assay estimated nucleated cells by amplifying reference gene primers. The assay was immunoSEQ multiplex PCR, and TCRdb's table has in-frame clones only and misses some. D and trimming come from the DNA, and the V and J calls and clone size come from that table. The sample consists of 220,000 or so clones, about 80% of them appearing once. This receptor was taken from a woman aged 60-75 years with acute or convalescent COVID-19. The sequenced material came from peripheral blood. This sequence joins TRBV5-1 and TRBJ2-1, with 8 bases fitting TRBD2. The CDR3 DNA is TGCGCCAGCAGCTTGTCGAGCGGGGGCCTCGGGAATGAGCAGTTCTTC. Translation gives CASSLSSGGLGNEQFF.